The present T cell receptor beta chain was sequenced within a study of blood T cell repertoires in COVID-19. Study summary: Collection of acute and convalescent COVID-19 samples took place in the United States, Italy and Spain. Sample material is recorded as cDNA or gDNA derived from T cells, B-cell-depleted T cells, or PBMCs.

V lost 9 bases and J 0 bases, leaving 11 bases between the germline ends. The CDR3 runs 13 residues. Germline V CDR1 and CDR2: MNHEY, SVGAGI. In the original processing: Cell counts per sample came from amplifying reference gene primers. This table comes from immunoSEQ multiplex PCR, and its TCRdb copy is limited to in-frame clones, with some not included. Clonal size and the V and J genes are those of that table, whereas D and trimming came from the DNA. The sample consists of about 240,000 clones, 80% to 85% of them appearing once. Sequenced material: peripheral blood. The V gene is TRBV6-5, the J gene TRBJ1-1; tentative D call: TRBD1 (5 bases). The source of this sequence is a woman aged 18 to 35 with acute or convalescent COVID-19. CDR3 region: CASSGGMNTEAFF. The CDR3 DNA sequence: TGTGCCAGTAGCGGGGGGATGAACACTGAAGCTTTCTTT.